This is a list of T cell receptor beta chains from one sample in a study of beta chain features in type 1 diabetes. TCRdb's table, derived via immunoSEQ multiplex PCR, lists solely in-frame clones and lacks some. The profile covers fewer than 350,000 clones, with 8% appearing a single time and roughly 1% taken by the ten largest. The sequenced material came from central memory CD4+ T cells from blood. The receptors derive from a woman aged 18-30 years in good health. The CDR3 runs from the conserved cysteine through the conserved F or W. A D gene is named only where the DNA matches it firmly. Not all rows give a size; the values are once, few, many and, for expanded clones, a class.

few	TRBV5-1	TRBJ2-5	TRBD1	CASSSYKSGQGAGETQYF	TGCGCCAGCAGCTCCTACAAATCGGGACAGGGGGCCGGGGAGACCCAGTACTTC
few	TRBV30	TRBJ1-2	NA	CAWSGAGTLYGYTF	TGTGCCTGGAGTGGGGCCGGGACACTCTATGGCTACACCTTC
NA	TRBV27	TRBJ1-5	TRBD1	CASSTRTGNQPQHF	TGTGCCAGCAGTACCCGGACAGGGAATCAGCCCCAGCATTTT
NA	TRBV12-5	TRBJ2-4	NA	CASSMASTAKNIQYF	TGTGCTAGCAGCATGGCCTCCACAGCCAAAAACATTCAGTACTTC
NA	TRBV30	TRBJ2-2	TRBD1	CACLGGQGSNTGELFF	TGTGCCTGCTTGGGGGGACAGGGCTCGAACACCGGGGAGCTGTTTTTT
NA	TRBV27	TRBJ1-1	TRBD1	CASSLAQGRAFF	TGTGCCAGCAGTTTGGCACAGGGGCGAGCTTTCTTT
few	TRBV2	TRBJ1-2	NA	CASSATAQNYGYTF	TGTGCCAGCAGTGCAACAGCCCAGAACTATGGCTACACCTTC
few	TRBV15	TRBJ2-1	TRBD2	CATSSRTSGRRPDEQFF	TGTGCCACCAGCAGCAGGACTAGCGGGAGACGACCGGATGAGCAGTTCTTC
few	TRBV7-2	TRBJ2-5	NA	CASSPSWGETQYF	TGTGCCAGCAGCCCATCGTGGGGAGAGACCCAGTACTTC
few	TRBV29-1	TRBJ1-2	NA	CSVRSPGHYGYTF	TGCAGCGTTCGATCTCCAGGGCACTATGGCTACACCTTC
few	TRBV19	TRBJ1-5	NA	CASSTLDTQHF	TGTGCCAGTAGTACTCTGGACACCCAGCATTTT
many	TRBV10-3	TRBJ1-4	NA	CAIRKDMAGEKLFF	TGTGCCATCCGAAAGGACATGGCCGGGGAAAAACTGTTTTTT
NA	TRBV7-8	TRBJ2-1	NA	CASMGGLDNEQFF	TGTGCCAGCATGGGGGGGCTGGACAATGAGCAGTTCTTC
NA	TRBV7-3	TRBJ2-1	TRBD1	CASSLRRTGDGNEQFF	TGTGCCAGCAGCTTAAGAAGGACAGGGGATGGCAATGAGCAGTTCTTC
few	TRBV7-2	TRBJ2-7	TRBD2	CASSLDGGAYEQYF	TGTGCCAGCAGCTTAGACGGGGGGGCCTACGAGCAGTACTTC
NA	TRBV11-3	TRBJ2-7	TRBD1	CASSTTGMTYEQYF	TGTGCCAGCAGCACGACAGGGATGACCTACGAGCAGTACTTC
few	TRBV18	TRBJ2-3	NA	CASSRGTDTQYF	TGTGCCAGCTCACGGGGCACAGATACGCAGTATTTT
NA	TRBV7-2	TRBJ1-2	NA	CASSLGTKANYGYTF	TGTGCCAGCAGCTTAGGGACAAAAGCTAACTATGGCTACACCTTC
few	TRBV5-6	TRBJ2-5	NA	CASSLASMETQYF	TGTGCCAGCAGCTTGGCCTCCATGGAGACCCAGTACTTC
NA	TRBV2	TRBJ1-3	NA	CASSTQLSSGNTIYF	TGTGCCAGCAGTACCCAACTGAGCTCTGGAAACACCATATATTTT
NA	TRBV7-9	TRBJ2-2	TRBD2	CASTPSGIASRAGELFF	TGTGCCAGCACCCCTAGCGGGATTGCCAGCCGGGCCGGGGAGCTGTTTTTT
NA	TRBV20-1	TRBJ1-1	NA	CSALPYREAFF	TGCAGTGCCTTGCCCTATCGGGAAGCTTTCTTT
NA	TRBV6-5	TRBJ2-3	NA	CASSPGTDTQYF	TGTGCCAGCAGTCCAGGGACTGATACGCAGTATTTT
many	TRBV7-9	TRBJ2-3	NA	CASSFSFDTQYF	TGTGCCAGCAGCTTCTCGTTCGATACGCAGTATTTT
many	TRBV18	TRBJ2-4	NA	CASSPPTSSEAMYF	TGTGCCAGCTCACCACCAACTAGCTCAGAGGCTATGTACTTC
few	TRBV7-2	TRBJ1-2	NA	CASSLVQNYGYTF	TGTGCCAGCAGCTTAGTCCAGAACTATGGCTACACCTTC
many	TRBV7-8	TRBJ2-6	NA	CASSFGSSGANVLTF	TGTGCCAGCAGCTTTGGCTCCTCTGGGGCCAACGTCCTGACTTTC
many	TRBV30	TRBJ1-1	NA	CAWKALRPRAFF	TGTGCCTGGAAGGCCTTGCGGCCGAGGGCTTTCTTT
NA	TRBV30	TRBJ2-7	TRBD2	CAWKVAGGYEQYF	TGTGCCTGGAAGGTAGCGGGAGGCTACGAGCAGTACTTC
NA	TRBV29-1	TRBJ2-2	NA	CSVKWGTTGELFF	TGCAGCGTTAAGTGGGGGACAACCGGGGAGCTGTTTTTT
NA	TRBV5-4	TRBJ2-5	TRBD1	CASSYGTDQETQYF	TGTGCCAGCAGCTATGGGACAGACCAAGAGACCCAGTACTTC
few	TRBV7-2	TRBJ2-1	TRBD2	CASSFELAAYNEQFF	TGTGCCAGCAGCTTTGAACTAGCGGCCTACAATGAGCAGTTCTTC
few	TRBV7-9	TRBJ2-3	NA	CASSLGPRDTQYF	TGTGCCAGCAGCTTAGGCCCTCGAGATACGCAGTATTTT
NA	TRBV5-1	TRBJ1-2	NA	CASSLSRVRDGYTF	TGCGCCAGCAGCTTATCGAGGGTTCGGGATGGCTACACCTTC
NA	TRBV28	TRBJ1-5	NA	CASSPLTGGLISNQPQHF	TGTGCCAGCAGTCCTCTGACCGGGGGCCTAATTAGCAATCAGCCCCAGCATTTT
NA	TRBV7-2	TRBJ2-1	NA	CASSLHNEQFF	TGTGCCAGCAGCCTACACAATGAGCAGTTCTTC
NA	TRBV15	TRBJ2-3	NA	CATSRDSSGTDTQYF	TGTGCCACCAGCAGGGACTCGTCGGGAACAGATACGCAGTATTTT
few	TRBV5-4	TRBJ2-1	NA	CASSVYFGPNAYNEQFF	TGTGCCAGCAGCGTTTATTTCGGGCCAAACGCCTACAATGAGCAGTTCTTC
NA	TRBV6-1	TRBJ2-5	NA	CASSERRAETQYF	TGTGCCAGCAGTGAAAGGAGGGCGGAGACCCAGTACTTC
few	TRBV5-4	TRBJ2-5	TRBD1	CASSLPQGGKETQYF	TGTGCCAGCAGCTTGCCACAGGGGGGAAAAGAGACCCAGTACTTC
many	TRBV7-9	TRBJ2-1	NA	CASSLSEGEQFF	TGTGCCAGCAGCTTAAGTGAGGGGGAGCAGTTCTTC
few	TRBV6-1	TRBJ2-3	NA	CASSPSIWADTQYF	TGTGCCAGCAGCCCGTCTATATGGGCAGATACGCAGTATTTT
NA	TRBV5-1	TRBJ2-3	TRBD1	CASSLGHRDRGTDTQYF	TGCGCCAGCAGCTTGGGCCACCGGGACAGGGGCACAGATACGCAGTATTTT
few	TRBV2	TRBJ1-6	NA	CASRQNNSPLHF	TGTGCCAGCAGGCAGAATAATTCACCCCTCCACTTT
many	TRBV14	TRBJ1-6	NA	CASSQARNSPLHF	TGTGCCAGCAGCCAAGCCCGCAATTCACCCCTCCACTTT
many	TRBV5-1	TRBJ2-3	TRBD1	CATSSDRGPSTDTQYF	TGCGCCACATCATCGGACAGGGGGCCTAGCACAGATACGCAGTATTTT
NA	TRBV29-1	TRBJ1-1	NA	CSVRGSPGRLMNTEAFF	TGCAGCGTACGGGGGTCCCCTGGGCGCCTCATGAACACTGAAGCTTTCTTT
NA	TRBV25-1	TRBJ1-1	TRBD1	CATRDSNLEAFF	TGTGCCACCCGGGACAGCAATTTAGAAGCTTTCTTT
many	TRBV25-1	TRBJ1-1	TRBD1	CASIQGTTEAFF	TGTGCCAGCATACAGGGGACCACTGAAGCTTTCTTT
NA	TRBV2	TRBJ1-1	NA	CASYRINTEAFF	TGTGCCAGCTACAGAATAAACACTGAAGCTTTCTTT
NA	TRBV5-1	TRBJ2-2	NA	CASSVTVDLHTGELFF	TGCGCCAGCAGCGTAACAGTTGACCTCCACACCGGGGAGCTGTTTTTT